The source of this T cell receptor (beta chain) is a study of T cells in Graves' hyperthyroidism and ophthalmopathy. To note about this clonotype: Antigen specificity is unknown.

Study-level results: Most clonotypes expanded in thyroid above 0.001 were likewise present in blood. Ophthalmopathy got predicted by the model a median about 6.5 months before its onset.

The source material, RNA transcripts, was used to amplify TCR beta CDR3 regions. A set of HTBI primers served as the primers for a first-round RT-PCR of the TCR CDR3. TCRdb reanalysed the multiplex PCR reads using MiXCR and keeps one entry per CDR3 protein. The sample contains a few hundred thousand distinct CDR3 sequences, roughly 50% of which appear only once. The J segment lost 3 bases and the V segment lost 9 bases, leaving 12 bases of the junction unmatched. The germline V gene has CDR1 ENHRY and CDR2 SYGVKD. This CDR3 comprises 15 residues. Diagnostic decisions used clinical symptoms, serum thyroxine and TRAb, thyroid ultrasound and orbital computed tomography.

The sequenced sample consisted of peripheral blood or thyroid tissue (not recorded which). The chain couples TRBV10-3 to TRBJ1-1; the match to TRBD1 covers 8 bases. The clonotype was recovered from a woman under 30 with Graves' hyperthyroidism. CDR3 amino acids: CAMGQAAYFDTEAFF. CDR3 nucleotide sequence: TGTGCCATGGGACAGGCAGCCTACTTCGACACTGAAGCTTTCTTT.